These 21 T cell receptor beta chains were all obtained from the same sample, sequenced in a study of T-cell reconstitution after alpha-beta-depleted transplantation in children. The authors prepared the TCRbeta library with unique molecular identifiers. TCRdb re-called the PCR reads with MiXCR, one entry per CDR3 protein. The sample has 350,000 to 450,000 distinct CDR3 sequences, 10% to 15% seen once. The specimen was PBMCs, collected from the stem cell graft. The receptors originated from a human donor who donated a stem cell graft to a child with Fanconi anemia.

J is TRBJ2-7 and V is TRBV3-1; 10 bases align to TRBD2. CDR1 is LGHDT and CDR2 is YNNKEL in the germline V gene (reference sequence). Losses at the gene ends were 4 bases for V and 5 bases for J; bases not matched to a gene: 11. There are 16 residues in the CDR3. The CDR3 DNA reads TGTGCCAGCAGCCCCCGGGCTAGCGGGAGAAGGGACGAGCAGTACTTC. Its protein product is CASSPRASGRRDEQYF.

Many counts were recorded for this clonotype. The chain uses TRBV5-6 and TRBJ2-1; the match to TRBD1 covers 8 bases. Germline CDR1 and CDR2: SGHDT and YYEEEE. The junction had 10 bases not matched to a gene; V was cut back by 4 bases and J by 4 bases. This CDR3 spans 16 amino acids. CDR3 nucleotides: TGTGCCAGCAGCCCCGATTCAGGGGGCCCTTACAATGAGCAGTTCTTC. Translated, it gives CASSPDSGGPYNEQFF.

This clonotype was seen a handful of times. The J gene is TRBJ2-3, the V gene TRBV11-2, with D perhaps TRBD1 (5 bases). Germline CDR1 reads SGHAT; CDR2 reads FQNNGV. The CDR3 length is 15 residues. Trimming pared 2 bases from V and 10 bases from J, leaving 19 bases between. The CDR3 sequence is CASSLNGRALVAQYF. The CDR3 bases are TGTGCCAGCAGCTTAAATGGCAGGGCCCTCGTGGCGCAGTATTTT.

This clonotype was picked up many times. The rearrangement joins TRBV12-3 or TRBV12-4 to TRBJ2-1, with 8 bases matching TRBD1. The CDR3 totals 15 residues. The ends lost 6 bases at V and 5 bases at J; junction bases unmatched: 9. The CDR3 here is CASSRTGQDHNEQFF. As DNA, the CDR3 is TGTGCCAGCAGCCGAACGGGACAGGACCACAATGAGCAGTTCTTC.

The V call is TRBV6-5, the J call TRBJ2-1; D call uncertain. The V end was cut by 2 bases, the J end by 2 bases, with 7 bases between. From germline, CDR1 is MNHEY and CDR2 SVGAGI. The CDR3 runs to 14 residues. CDR3 DNA: TGTGCCAGCAGTTACAGGGTACCCTACAATGAGCAGTTCTTC. Amino acids: CASSYRVPYNEQFF.

This sequence joins TRBV18 and TRBJ1-3; D is possibly TRBD1 (5 bases). Germline V lookup: CDR1 KGHSH, CDR2 LQKENI. V gave up 3 bases and J gave up 0 bases, with 18 bases separating them. The length of the CDR3 is 18 residues. CDR3 nucleotide sequence: TGTGCCAGCTCACCTGATCATCCGGGACCCCTCTCTGGAAACACCATATATTTT. This sequence encodes CASSPDHPGPLSGNTIYF. Together with reference TRBV18 and TRBJ1-3, the CDR3 gives the full variable domain: NAGVMQNPRHLVRRRGQEARLRCSPMKGHSHVYWYRQLPEEGLKFMVYLQKENIIDESGMPKERFSAEFPKEGPSILRIQQVVRGDSAAYFCASSPDHPGPLSGNTIYFGEGSWLTVV.

This clonotype was seen ten or more times. This chain links TRBV28 with TRBJ2-5, with D hard to call. CDR1 and CDR2 (germline): MDHEN, SYDVKM. Trimming removed 4 bases at V and 5 bases at J, with 17 bases between. This CDR3 contains 15 residues. CDR3 in amino acids: CASSSFGSPGETQYF. In DNA form, the CDR3 reads TGTGCCAGCAGTTCCTTTGGGTCCCCCGGCGAGACCCAGTACTTC.

This clonotype was seen more than once but under ten times. This chain joins TRBV7-2 and TRBJ2-3; D remains ambiguous. CDR1 and CDR2 from the germline V gene are SGHTA and FQGNSA. The V gene lost 0 bases and the J gene lost 4 bases, with 14 bases spanning the gap. This CDR3 is 16 amino acids long. The CDR3 here is CASSLAPTSPPDTQYF. The CDR3 DNA follows: TGTGCCAGCAGCTTAGCGCCGACCAGCCCCCCAGATACGCAGTATTTT.

Only a few counts were recorded for this clonotype. The chain combines TRBV9 with TRBJ1-2; no clear D. Germline CDR1 reads SGDLS; CDR2 reads YYNGEE. The V and J ends lost 7 bases and 4 bases respectively, with 17 bases between them. The CDR3 totals 14 residues. CDR3 residues: CASFGSGSPYGYTF. Written as DNA, the CDR3 is TGTGCCAGCTTTGGTTCGGGTTCTCCCTATGGCTACACCTTC.

In this sample, this clonotype turned up a few times. V is TRBV6-5 and J is TRBJ1-2; D not certain. Trimming shortened V by 5 bases and J by 4 bases, and 11 bases separated the two germline ends. The germline gives CDR1 MNHEY, CDR2 SVGAGI. The CDR3 is 13 residues long. The CDR3 here is CASSTSTTYGYTF. Written as DNA, the CDR3 is TGTGCCAGCAGTACCAGTACAACCTATGGCTACACCTTC.

The V and J genes are TRBV12-3 or TRBV12-4 and TRBJ2-6; D is unresolved. Trimming shortened V by 5 bases and J by 0 bases, and 5 bases separated the two germline ends. The CDR3 totals 14 residues. For the CDR3, the DNA is TGTGCCAGCAGTGTCCACTCTGGGGCCAACGTCCTGACTTTC. This sequence encodes CASSVHSGANVLTF.

This clonotype has more than one count but fewer than ten. The chain joins TRBV12-3 or TRBV12-4 to TRBJ1-2; TRBD1 is a possible D gene (5 bases). Trimming stripped 5 bases from V and 3 bases from J, with 10 bases between. This CDR3 is built from 13 residues. Here the CDR3 DNA reads TGTGCCAGCAGTCTGACAGACTACTATGGCTACACCTTC. Amino acids: CASSLTDYYGYTF.

This clonotype showed up many times. The chain uses TRBV28 and TRBJ2-7; unclear D gene. V was cut by 6 bases and J by 7 bases, with 19 bases left in between. In germline, CDR1 is MDHEN, CDR2 SYDVKM. The length of the CDR3 is 14 residues. CDR3 sequence (DNA): TGTGCCAGCAGCGCAATTTCATCTCCTTCTGAGCAGTACGTC. Translation: CASSAISSPSEQYV.

The gene calls are TRBV5-5 and TRBJ1-6, with D maybe TRBD1 (5 bases). Trimming pared 4 bases from V and 10 bases from J, leaving 15 bases between. CDR1 is SGHKS and CDR2 is YYEKEE in the germline V gene (reference sequence). The CDR3 consists of 14 residues. The CDR3 loop is CASSTQGRGSPLHF. The CDR3 region has the DNA TGTGCCAGCAGCACTCAGGGTAGAGGGTCACCCCTCCACTTT.

This clonotype came up a few times. The V call is TRBV5-5, the J call TRBJ2-2, with D possibly being TRBD1 (6 bases). Germline CDR1 reads SGHKS; CDR2 reads YYEKEE (reference sequence). Trimming shortened V by 4 bases and J by 2 bases, and 15 bases separated the two germline ends. The CDR3 has 16 residues. The CDR3, as DNA: TGTGCCAGCAGCCAATCCTTACAGGGTAACACCGGGGAGCTGTTTTTT. Translation: CASSQSLQGNTGELFF.

A remark on this clonotype: Just one base apart from a much larger clone, this may be a read error. The chain has TRBV7-2 and TRBJ2-2; D is unclear. Germline values: CDR1 SGHTA, CDR2 FQGNSA. The V and J ends lost 2 bases and 3 bases respectively, with 4 bases between them. The CDR3 sequence is 13 residues long. The CDR3 loop is CASSLTHTGELFF. The CDR3 DNA follows: TGTGCCAGCAGCTTAACTCACACCGGGGAGCTGTTTTTT.

V and J are TRBV29-1 and TRBJ2-1; TRBD2 matches 8 bases. The CDR3 runs 15 residues. CDR1 is SQVTM, CDR2 ANQGSEA, per germline. Trimming cost V 5 bases and J 1 base; bases outside gene matches: 7. DNA of the CDR3: TGCAGCGTTTCGTTAGCGGGGAGGTCCTACAATGAGCAGTTCTTC. Protein sequence: CSVSLAGRSYNEQFF.

This clonotype was picked up many times. J is TRBJ2-7 and V is TRBV9; TRBD1 or TRBD2 may be the D gene (5 bases each). This CDR3 comprises 15 residues. Germline V gene sequence: CDR1 SGDLS, CDR2 YYNGEE. V was pared by 4 bases and J by 1 base, with 15 bases between. The CDR3 loop reads CASSPLGTESYEQYF. The DNA of the CDR3 is TGTGCCAGCAGCCCATTAGGGACCGAATCCTACGAGCAGTACTTC.

The chain links TRBV20-1 to TRBJ1-2; 8 nucleotides line up with TRBD1. The CDR3 has 15 amino acids. Germline V gene lookup returns CDR1 DFQATT and CDR2 SNEGSKA (reference sequence). The J segment lost 3 bases and the V segment lost 0 bases, leaving 6 bases of the junction unmatched. In nucleotides, the CDR3 is TGCAGTGCTAGAGATCGCAGGGGGCAAGACTATGGCTACACCTTC. Protein: CSARDRRGQDYGYTF.

This clonotype was recorded many times. The V and J genes are TRBV29-1 and TRBJ2-3; the D gene is possibly TRBD1 (5 bases). V was clipped by 7 bases and J by 4 bases, with 6 bases between them. The CDR3 contains 10 residues. Germline V gene data show CDR1 as SQVTM and CDR2 as ANQGSEA. This CDR3 reads CSARADTQYF. CDR3 nucleotide sequence: TGCAGCGCCAGGGCAGATACGCAGTATTTT.

This chain joins TRBV7-9 and TRBJ1-2; TRBD1 might be the D (5 bases). Trimming cost V 2 bases and J 7 bases, with 14 bases left between them. In germline, CDR1 is SEHNR, CDR2 FQNEAQ (reference sequence). CDR3 length: 14 amino acids. The CDR3 protein is CASSLSAGDGGYTF. In DNA form, the CDR3 reads TGTGCCAGCAGCTTATCTGCGGGGGACGGTGGCTACACCTTC.